The 12 T cell receptor beta chains below come from one sample, sequenced in a study of control samples from healthy donors and cancer patients. Data came from immunoSEQ multiplex PCR; TCRdb stores just in-frame clones and leaves some out. The sample yields 150,000 to 200,000 clones, about nine tenths seen once. Sample: blood. The receptors derive from a woman aged 25 to 45 in good health.

CDR3 loop: CASSSQGASSPLHF. CDR3 nucleotides: TGTGCCAGCAGTTCACAGGGGGCGAGCTCACCCCTCCACTTT. The chain links TRBV28 to TRBJ1-6; the match to TRBD1 covers 9 bases. V dropped 4 bases and J dropped 10; count of bases not matched to a gene: 5. The CDR3 has 14 residues. Germline V CDR1 and CDR2: MDHEN, SYDVKM.

The V gene is TRBV10-3, the J gene TRBJ2-3; D might be TRBD2 (5 bases). V lost 0 bases and J 4 bases, leaving 8 bases between the germline ends. The CDR3 totals 14 residues. Per germline, CDR1 ENHRY and CDR2 SYGVKD. The CDR3 is CAISESGVSDTQYF. Written as DNA, the CDR3 is TGTGCCATCAGTGAGTCCGGGGTCTCAGATACGCAGTATTTT.

By sample fraction, this clone is medium-sized. This chain uses TRBV6-6 with TRBJ2-3; the D gene is possibly TRBD2 (6 bases). The CDR3 has 17 amino acids. The germline gives CDR1 MNHNY, CDR2 SVGAGI (reference sequence). Trimming took off 5 bases at V and 0 bases at J, with 18 bases between the two ends. CDR3 DNA: TGTGCCAGCAGTCCTATACTTAGCGGTGTTAGCACAGATACGCAGTATTTT. This codes for CASSPILSGVSTDTQYF.

The genes are TRBV7-8 and TRBJ2-7; TRBD2 matches 14 bases. The CDR3 covers 14 residues. V lost 5 bases, J lost 5 bases, and 2 bases stayed unmatched. Germline V CDR1 and CDR2: SGHVS, FQNEAQ. The CDR3 coding sequence is TGTGCCAGCAGCGGGACTAGCGGGAGCCACGAGCAGTACTTC. It specifies CASSGTSGSHEQYF.

To note about this clone: Other DNA sequences in the sample encode the same CDR3. V and J are TRBV7-2 and TRBJ2-5; TRBD2 is a possible D gene (6 bases). CDR1 is SGHTA, CDR2 FQGNSA, per germline. The CDR3 runs 13 residues. V was pared by 1 base and J by 5 bases, with 8 bases between. CDR3 loop: CASSLDRGETQYF. DNA for the CDR3: TGTGCCAGCAGCTTAGATCGGGGGGAGACCCAGTACTTC.

The gene calls are TRBV9 and TRBJ2-3; maybe TRBD1 (5 bases). CDR1 is SGDLS, CDR2 YYNGEE, per germline. The CDR3 contains 15 residues. Trimming took off 1 base at V and 0 bases at J, with 9 bases between the two ends. The CDR3 DNA reads as TGTGCCAGCAGCGTAACAGGTGGCAGCACAGATACGCAGTATTTT. Translating it yields CASSVTGGSTDTQYF. Full variable domain (missing parts from reference TRBV9 and TRBJ2-3): DSGVTQTPKHLITATGQRVTLRCSPRSGDLSVYWYQQSLDQGLQFLIQYYNGEERAKGNILERFSAQQFPDLHSELNLSSLELGDSALYFCASSVTGGSTDTQYFGPGTRLTVL.

The chain recombines TRBV5-1 with TRBJ2-2, with TRBD1 identical over 8 bases. The CDR3 totals 16 residues. Trimming cost V 5 bases and J 0 bases; bases outside gene matches: 6. The germline CDR1 and CDR2 sequences are SGHRS and YFSETQ. As DNA, the CDR3 is TGCGCCAGCAGACCAACAGGGGGGCCGAACACCGGGGAGCTGTTTTTT. This sequence encodes CASRPTGGPNTGELFF.

In its sample, this clone was seen once. V and J are TRBV9 and TRBJ1-2; weak D call: TRBD1 (6 bases). Germline V gene lookup returns CDR1 SGDLS and CDR2 YYNGEE. The length of the CDR3 is 14 residues. V was clipped by 3 bases and J by 4 bases, with 13 bases between them. The CDR3 DNA reads TGTGCCAGCAGCGAAAAGGACAGACTCTATGGCTACACCTTC. As protein: CASSEKDRLYGYTF.

The chain joins TRBV6-6 to TRBJ1-2; D is uncertain. Trimming stripped 6 bases from V and 3 bases from J, with 5 bases between. Germline assignment: CDR1 MNHNY and CDR2 SVGAGI (reference sequence). This CDR3 is built from 11 residues. This CDR3 is CASSPDYGYTF. The CDR3 region has the DNA TGTGCCAGCAGCCCAGACTATGGCTACACCTTC.

The V and J genes are TRBV5-5 and TRBJ1-1, with D possibly matching TRBD1 (6 bases). Germline CDR1 and CDR2: SGHKS and YYEKEE (reference sequence). The CDR3 extends over 13 amino acids. The V gene lost 2 bases and the J gene lost 3 bases, with 8 bases spanning the gap. DNA of the CDR3: TGTGCCAGCAGCTTCAGGGGCCACACTGAAGCTTTCTTT. Translated, it gives CASSFRGHTEAFF.

The gene calls are TRBV9 and TRBJ1-4; 10 bases are shared with TRBD1. The CDR3 is 16 residues long. From germline, CDR1 is SGDLS and CDR2 YYNGEE. V shed 4 bases, J shed 4 bases, and the junction held 7 bases outside the gene matches. As DNA, the CDR3 is TGTGCCAGCAGCCCACGACAGGGGGCTATTAATGAAAAACTGTTTTTT. Its protein is CASSPRQGAINEKLFF.

This clone was observed a few times. This chain uses TRBV7-9 with TRBJ2-7, with 7 bases matching TRBD1. The CDR3 contains 15 residues. Germline CDR1 is SEHNR and CDR2 is FQNEAQ (reference sequence). V lost 5 bases and J lost 1; bases outside the gene matches: 8. The CDR3 sequence: CASSTPTGESYEQYF. CDR3 bases: TGTGCCAGCAGCACTCCCACAGGGGAGTCCTACGAGCAGTACTTC.